This T cell receptor (beta chain) was recorded in a study of CD8 T cells in ankylosing spondylitis. Library preparation for TCR beta used quantitative 5'-RACE with molecular barcodes. MiXCR was run by TCRdb on the 5' RACE reads, yielding one entry per CDR3 protein. The data contain 200,000 to 250,000 distinct CDR3 sequences, around 17% of them singletons. On this clonotype: What it binds is unknown.

Study results and limitations: In synovial fluid and blood from reactive arthritis, some motif variants were previously reported. In ankylosing spondylitis blood, a motif of eight highly homologous TCR beta variants appeared characteristic.

Material for sequencing was blood, either unsorted or a sorted T cell fraction (not recorded which). The origin of this receptor is a male donor with ankylosing spondylitis.

The CDR3 is CASSPASGGPDTQYF. The DNA of the CDR3 is TGTGCCAGCAGTCCCGCTAGCGGGGGCCCAGATACGCAGTATTTT. The chain has TRBV12-3 or TRBV12-4 and TRBJ2-3; the match to TRBD2 covers 10 bases. The CDR3 length is 15 residues. V was pared by 5 bases and J by 4 bases, with 6 bases of the junction left unmatched.